A single sample gave rise to the 18 T cell receptor beta chains below, sequenced in a study of T cell responses to AZD1222 COVID-19 vaccine. Profiling relied on immunoSEQ multiplex PCR, and the TCRdb table lists in-frame clones only, not all of them. The sample has 120,000 or so clones, around 90% seen once; the top ten hold around 30%. Sequenced material: peripheral blood, taken on day 0 of AZD1222 vaccination. These receptors all stem from an adult in good health.

The chain employs TRBV5-6 and TRBJ2-7, with 7 bases fitting TRBD1. The CDR3 contains 16 residues. V lost 3 bases to trimming and J lost 0 bases; unmatched junction nucleotides: 9. CDR1 is SGHDT and CDR2 is YYEEEE in the germline V gene. The DNA for the CDR3 is TGTGCCAGCAGCTACCCTACGGGACAGAACTCCTACGAGCAGTACTTC. Amino acids: CASSYPTGQNSYEQYF. Full variable domain (outside the CDR3, taken from reference TRBV5-6 and TRBJ2-7): DAGVTQSPTHLIKTRGQQVTLRCSPKSGHDTVSWYQQALGQGPQFIFQYYEEEERQRGNFPDRFSGHQFPNYSSELNVNALLLGDSALYLCASSYPTGQNSYEQYFGPGTRLTVT.

The chain joins TRBV9 to TRBJ1-4; D uncertain. CDR3 length: 12 amino acids. Germline CDR1 reads SGDLS; CDR2 reads YYNGEE. Between the trimmed V and J ends, which lost 5 bases and 8 bases, there was a span of 10 bases. DNA for the CDR3: TGTGCCAGCAGTTTTAGTCCAGAAAAACTGTTTTTT. It specifies CASSFSPEKLFF.

The gene calls are TRBV12-5 and TRBJ1-1, with D maybe TRBD1 (6 bases). The V and J ends lost 1 base and 4 bases respectively, with 7 bases between them. This CDR3 region has 13 residues. Per the germline V gene, CDR1 is LGHNT and CDR2 is FRNRAP. The CDR3 here is CASGLGGGTEAFF. The CDR3 nucleotides read TGTGCTAGTGGTTTGGGAGGGGGCACTGAAGCTTTCTTT.

The chain combines TRBV9 with TRBJ2-7, with 7 bases that match TRBD1. Trimming at V came to 0 bases and at J to 7 bases, leaving 7 bases not matched to a gene. The CDR3 has 14 residues. CDR1 and CDR2 from the germline V gene are SGDLS and YYNGEE. Here the CDR3 reads CASSVGTGYWEQYF. In DNA, the CDR3 is TGTGCCAGCAGCGTAGGGACAGGCTATTGGGAGCAGTACTTC.

V is TRBV2 and J is TRBJ1-4, with no clear D. This CDR3 is built from 14 residues. Germline CDR1 and CDR2: SNHLY and FYNNEI. The ends were cut back, 2 bases at V and 7 bases at J, with 11 bases in the middle. The CDR3 loop reads CASSELGGSEKLFF. CDR3 nucleotide sequence: TGTGCCAGCAGTGAACTGGGCGGGTCTGAAAAACTGTTTTTT.

This chain uses TRBV7-3 with TRBJ2-3; no clear D. This CDR3 comprises 15 residues. V was pared by 5 bases and J by 2 bases, with 14 bases between. The germline gives CDR1 SGHTA, CDR2 FQGTGA. CDR3 protein: CASSLQSRDTDTQYF. Written as DNA, the CDR3 is TGTGCCAGCAGCCTCCAGAGCAGAGACACAGATACGCAGTATTTT.

V gene TRBV19 combines with J gene TRBJ1-5; D is unresolved. Germline values: CDR1 LNHDA, CDR2 SQIVND (reference sequence). Trimming stripped 0 bases from V and 5 bases from J, with 5 bases between. The length of the CDR3 is 13 residues. CDR3 amino acids: CASSIDLDQPQHF. The CDR3 nucleotides read TGTGCCAGTAGTATAGATTTGGATCAGCCCCAGCATTTT.

V is TRBV5-4 and J is TRBJ1-4; perhaps TRBD1 as D (5 bases). This CDR3 comprises 15 residues. Trimming stripped 4 bases from V and 8 bases from J, with 18 bases between. The V gene's germline CDR1 is SGHNT and CDR2 YYREEE (reference sequence). CDR3 nucleotide sequence: TGTGCCAGCAGCACAACCGGGACCCAAGGGGAAAAACTGTTTTTT. Its translation is CASSTTGTQGEKLFF.

This clone turned up a few times. The V gene is TRBV7-8, the J gene TRBJ2-7; TRBD2 aligns across 9 bases. The germline V gene encodes CDR1 SGHVS and CDR2 FQNEAQ. Trimming cost V 8 bases and J 0 bases; bases outside gene matches: 5. The CDR3 covers 14 residues. The CDR3 nucleotides read TGTGCCAGCTCCCTAGCGGGGAACTCCTACGAGCAGTACTTC. Residues: CASSLAGNSYEQYF.

There are a few counts of this clone. The J gene is TRBJ2-7, the V gene TRBV6-2 or TRBV6-3, with 12 bases matching TRBD1. The CDR3 totals 15 residues. Unmatched junction bases numbered 5, after V lost 2 bases and J lost 6 bases. The germline CDR1 and CDR2 sequences are MNHEY and SVGEGT. The CDR3 loop is CASSYGRDRGPEQYF. As DNA, the CDR3 is TGTGCCAGCAGTTACGGCCGGGACAGGGGGCCCGAGCAGTACTTC.

The V and J genes are TRBV21-1 and TRBJ2-7; the table's D call TRBD1 went unverified against the DNA. TRBV21-1 is a known pseudogene. This CDR3 is built from 16 residues. The CDR3 DNA reads TGTGCCAGCAGCCGACAGGGTTTTGGGGGAGCCTACGAGCAGTACTTC. It codes for CASSRQGFGGAYEQYF.

The chain joins TRBV7-3 to TRBJ2-1; D is perhaps TRBD1 (6 bases). CDR1 and CDR2 from the germline V gene are SGHTA and FQGTGA. This CDR3 is 12 amino acids long. The germline V and J ends were trimmed by 5 bases and 8 bases, with 10 bases remaining between them. In DNA form, the CDR3 reads TGTGCCAGCAGCCTGGGGGCCCATGAGCAGTTCTTC. It specifies CASSLGAHEQFF. The full variable domain, with the rest looked up from reference TRBV7-3 and TRBJ2-1, is GAGVSQTPSNKVTEKGKYVELRCDPISGHTALYWYRQSLGQGPEFLIYFQGTGAADDSGLPNDRFFAVRPEGSVSTLKIQRTERGDSAVYLCASSLGAHEQFFGPGTRLTVL.

The chain links TRBV5-5 to TRBJ1-1; D not certain. CDR1 is SGHKS and CDR2 is YYEKEE in the germline V gene (reference sequence). The V gene lost 2 bases and the J gene lost 4 bases, with 12 bases spanning the gap. The CDR3 has 14 amino acids. CDR3 sequence reads: CASSFEGFGTEAFF. The CDR3 DNA reads TGTGCCAGCAGCTTTGAGGGTTTCGGCACTGAAGCTTTCTTT.

V and J are TRBV7-2 and TRBJ1-3; TRBD1 aligns across 8 bases. This CDR3 spans 16 amino acids. With V trimmed by 5 bases and J by 4 bases, 10 bases remained unmatched. Germline CDR1 and CDR2: SGHTA and FQGNSA. DNA for the CDR3: TGTGCCAGCAGCCGGGGACAGGCGCTTCCCGGAAACACCATATATTTT. Amino acids: CASSRGQALPGNTIYF.

This chain links TRBV19 with TRBJ1-1, with D tentatively TRBD1 (5 bases). The V end lost 3 bases, the J end lost 8 bases, and 16 bases lay between the germline ends. CDR3 length: 14 amino acids. The germline V gene encodes CDR1 LNHDA and CDR2 SQIVND (reference sequence). The chain's CDR3 is CASSIGPDKTEAFF. The CDR3 coding sequence is TGTGCCAGTAGTATTGGCCCGGACAAGACCGAAGCTTTCTTT.

The CDR3 coding sequence is TGTGCCAGCACCACTTCAATCGGGAGGCCCACTGAAGCTTTCTTT. It encodes CASTTSIGRPTEAFF. This rearrangement joins TRBV6-5 to TRBJ1-1; no reliable D call. CDR1 and CDR2 from the germline V gene are MNHEY and SVGAGI. CDR3 length: 15 residues. The V end lost 7 bases, the J end lost 4 bases, and 19 bases lay between the germline ends.

The gene calls are TRBV7-2 and TRBJ2-2; maybe TRBD1 (6 bases). The germline gives CDR1 SGHTA, CDR2 FQGNSA. V lost 4 bases, J lost 3 bases, and 18 bases lay in between. The CDR3 consists of 17 residues. Here the CDR3 DNA reads TGTGCCAGCAGCTCCGACCGACAGGTTTTGGACACCGGGGAGCTGTTTTTT. Its translation: CASSSDRQVLDTGELFF.

The CDR3 sequence: CASSSQQNTGELFF. The CDR3 DNA reads TGTGCCAGCAGCAGCCAGCAGAACACCGGGGAGCTGTTTTTT. The chain joins TRBV19 to TRBJ2-2; D gene ambiguous. The CDR3 loop spans 14 amino acids. Germline values: CDR1 LNHDA, CDR2 SQIVND (reference sequence). Trimming removed 9 bases from V and 1 base from J, with 12 bases in between.